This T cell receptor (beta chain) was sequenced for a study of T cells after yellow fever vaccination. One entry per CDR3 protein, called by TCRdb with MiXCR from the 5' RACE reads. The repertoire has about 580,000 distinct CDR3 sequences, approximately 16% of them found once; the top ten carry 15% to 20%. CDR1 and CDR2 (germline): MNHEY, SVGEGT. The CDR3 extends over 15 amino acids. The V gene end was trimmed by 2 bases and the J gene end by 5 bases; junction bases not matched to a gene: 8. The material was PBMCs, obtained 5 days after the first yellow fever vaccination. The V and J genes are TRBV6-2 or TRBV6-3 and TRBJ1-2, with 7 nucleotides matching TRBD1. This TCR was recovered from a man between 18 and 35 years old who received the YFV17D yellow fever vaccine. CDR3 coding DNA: TGTGCCAGCAGTTACGACGCCGACAGGGAATATGGCTACACCTTC. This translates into CASSYDADREYGYTF.